These 10 T cell receptor beta chains were all obtained from the same sample, sequenced in a study of T cell responses to AZD1222 COVID-19 vaccine. Clones were read by immunoSEQ multiplex PCR, and TCRdb kept only the in-frame ones, dropping some. In the table there are about 180,000 clones, around nine tenths of which are singletons. The input for sequencing was peripheral blood, taken on day 0 of AZD1222 vaccination. All receptors come from an adult in good health.

J is TRBJ1-5 and V is TRBV6-1; D not resolved. V shed 3 bases and J shed 7 bases, with 13 bases lying between them. The germline V gene encodes CDR1 MNHNS and CDR2 SASEGT. The CDR3 is 14 residues long. DNA of the CDR3: TGTGCCAGCAGTGATAGTAGCGGCGGCCAGCCCCAGCATTTT. Its translation is CASSDSSGGQPQHF.

This clone was seen a single time. The chain uses TRBV5-1 and TRBJ2-7, with D perhaps assigned TRBD1 or TRBD2 (6 bases each). This CDR3 comprises 16 residues. The V end lost 4 bases, the J end lost 0 bases, and 17 bases lay between the germline ends. Germline V gene sequence: CDR1 SGHRS, CDR2 YFSETQ. The CDR3 loop is CASSPKGGSSSYEQYF. CDR3 coding DNA: TGCGCCAGCAGCCCCAAGGGGGGATCGAGCTCCTACGAGCAGTACTTC.

The CDR3 region is CASSPTSGRSYNEQFF. The CDR3 DNA reads as TGTGCCAGCAGCCCAACTAGCGGGAGGTCCTACAATGAGCAGTTCTTC. The genes are TRBV28 and TRBJ2-1; 12 nucleotides align to TRBD2. Germline V CDR1 and CDR2: MDHEN, SYDVKM. The CDR3 totals 16 residues. The ends lost 6 bases at V and 1 base at J; junction bases unmatched: 4.

Worth noting for this clone: The junction differs from germline at one of its ends, possibly a read error. J is TRBJ2-2 and V is TRBV5-6; 7 bases are shared with TRBD2. The CDR3 totals 14 residues. Germline values: CDR1 SGHDT, CDR2 YYEEEE. The chain's CDR3 is CASSSWWAGAPALF. The CDR3 DNA follows: TGTGCCAGCAGCTCGTGGTGGGCGGGAGCCCCCGCACTTTTT. The full variable domain, with the rest looked up from reference TRBV5-6 and TRBJ2-2, is DAGVTQSPTHLIKTRGQQVTLRCSPKSGHDTVSWYQQALGQGPQFIFQYYEEEERQRGNFPDRFSGHQFPNYSSELNVNALLLGDSALYLCASSSWWAGAPALFGEGSRLTVL.

This chain uses TRBV2 with TRBJ1-3; 9 bases are shared with TRBD1. The junction had 7 bases not matched to a gene; V was cut back by 6 bases and J by 1 base. Germline CDR1 reads SNHLY; CDR2 reads FYNNEI. The CDR3 is 16 amino acids. CDR3: CASRGTGWVSGNTIYF. CDR3 nucleotides: TGTGCCAGCAGAGGGACAGGGTGGGTTTCTGGAAACACCATATATTTT.

Here the CDR3 DNA reads TGTGCCAGCAGCTTAGAAGGCGGGCCAACAGGGGGGGAGCCCTACGAGCAGTACTTC. Its protein is CASSLEGGPTGGEPYEQYF. The rearrangement joins TRBV7-8 to TRBJ2-7; possible D gene TRBD1, 8 bases. V lost 1 base and J lost 2, with 24 bases in between. The CDR3 loop spans 19 amino acids. Germline V CDR1 and CDR2: SGHVS, FQNEAQ.

V usage is TRBV6-5 and J usage is TRBJ1-5; D gene unclear. This CDR3 spans 15 amino acids. The V gene's germline CDR1 is MNHEY and CDR2 SVGAGI. The V gene lost 6 bases and the J gene lost 1 base, with 13 bases spanning the gap. Here the CDR3 reads CASSSQPGSNQPQHF. CDR3 nucleotides: TGTGCCAGCAGCAGCCAACCCGGGAGCAATCAGCCCCAGCATTTT.

The chain joins TRBV25-1 to TRBJ2-2; no firm D call. Germline loops: CDR1 MGHDK, CDR2 SYGVNS. Trimming cost V 2 bases and J 2 bases, with 0 bases left between them. The CDR3 covers 12 residues. CDR3 coding DNA: TGTGCCAGCAGTGAAAACACCGGGGAGCTGTTTTTT. Protein: CASSENTGELFF.

The chain carries TRBV10-3 and TRBJ2-1; 12 bases are a match to TRBD2. Germline V CDR1 and CDR2: ENHRY, SYGVKD. Trimming took 0 bases from V and 5 from J; bases not matched to a gene: 5. This CDR3 has 17 residues. In nucleotides, the CDR3 is TGTGCCATCAGTGAGTCGACTAGCGGGAGAGGGAACAATGAGCAGTTCTTC. This sequence encodes CAISESTSGRGNNEQFF.

The chain links TRBV6-1 to TRBJ2-1; TRBD2 matches at 9 bases. CDR1 MNHNS and CDR2 SASEGT come from the germline V gene. V was pared by 2 bases and J by 3 bases, with 5 bases of the junction left unmatched. CDR3 length equals 16 residues. The CDR3: CASSEWGSGGYNEQFF. The CDR3 region has the DNA TGTGCCAGCAGTGAATGGGGTAGCGGGGGCTACAATGAGCAGTTCTTC.